Shown below are 8 T cell receptor beta chains from a single sample sequenced in a study of T cells in Graves' hyperthyroidism and ophthalmopathy. Amplified TCR beta CDR3 regions derived from RNA transcripts. First-round RT-PCR with HTBI primers amplified the TCR CDR3 region. TCRdb independently ran MiXCR on the multiplex PCR reads; one entry per CDR3 protein. The data hold about 700,000 distinct CDR3 sequences, with approximately 15% observed a single time. The sequencing input was blood. The receptors come from a woman younger than 35 with Graves' hyperthyroidism.

This clonotype came up many times. The rearrangement links TRBV27 to TRBJ2-7, with TRBD2 matching over 12 bases. CDR3 length: 15 amino acids. J was trimmed by 7 bases and V by 5 bases; bases with no gene match: 9. In germline, CDR1 is MNHEY, CDR2 SMNVEV (reference sequence). CDR3 region: CASSAGTSGRQEQYF. Here the CDR3 DNA reads TGTGCCAGCAGTGCCGGGACTAGCGGGCGACAAGAGCAGTACTTC.

This clonotype was counted between two and nine times. CDR3: CASSTRGAGENGFF. The CDR3 nucleotides read TGCGCCAGCAGCACCCGTGGGGCCGGGGAGAATGGTTTCTTT. The gene calls are TRBV5-1 and TRBJ1-1; possible D gene TRBD1, 5 bases. V was clipped by 4 bases and J by 13 bases, with 23 bases between them. The germline gives CDR1 SGHRS, CDR2 YFSETQ. This CDR3 has 14 amino acids.

This clonotype was observed many times. This chain uses TRBV6-5 with TRBJ2-7; 7 bases align to TRBD1. The trim removed 4 bases at V and 3 bases at J, leaving 3 bases unmatched. This CDR3 is built from 13 residues. Germline assignment: CDR1 MNHEY and CDR2 SVGAGI. The CDR3 loop reads CASSWDRHYEQYF. The CDR3 DNA reads as TGTGCCAGCAGTTGGGACAGACACTACGAGCAGTACTTC.

This clonotype was seen only a few times. The genes are TRBV15 and TRBJ2-7; weak D call: TRBD1 (6 bases). V was shortened by 1 base and J by 1 base, with 14 bases between the two germline ends. Germline CDR1 and CDR2: LNHNV and YYDKDF (reference sequence). The CDR3 is 16 amino acids. Written as DNA, the CDR3 is TGTGCCACCAGCAGAGGTGGGGGCGCAACGTCCTACGAGCAGTACTTC. Translated, it gives CATSRGGGATSYEQYF.

The V and J genes are TRBV20-1 and TRBJ1-1, with D perhaps TRBD1 (6 bases). This CDR3 region has 14 residues. Germline CDR1 DFQATT, CDR2 SNEGSKA (reference sequence). Trimming pared 2 bases from V and 5 bases from J, leaving 15 bases between. In DNA form, the CDR3 reads TGCAGTGCTAGATGGATGGGGGCGGGTACTGAAGCTTTCTTT. This encodes CSARWMGAGTEAFF.

This clonotype was observed many times. This chain connects TRBV20-1 to TRBJ2-7; 11 nucleotides align to TRBD2. The CDR3 is 16 residues long. V was clipped by 2 bases and J by 1 base; unmatched bases: 7. Per the germline V gene, CDR1 is DFQATT and CDR2 is SNEGSKA (reference sequence). Here the CDR3 reads CSARRPGLAVSYEQYF. CDR3 sequence (DNA): TGCAGTGCTAGACGACCGGGACTAGCGGTTTCCTACGAGCAGTACTTC.

The table lists this clonotype with many counts. The chain combines TRBV24-1 with TRBJ2-6; D is unresolved. Trimming left V 1 base short and J 0 bases short, with 6 bases between. This CDR3 is built from 16 residues. Germline V gene data show CDR1 as KGHDR and CDR2 as SFDVKD. The CDR3 DNA is TGTGCCACCAGTGATTTACAAGCCTCTGGGGCCAACGTCCTGACTTTC. Its protein product is CATSDLQASGANVLTF.

This clonotype has a count of ten or more. The gene calls are TRBV20-1 and TRBJ2-3, with D hard to call. V lost 5 bases and J 0 bases, leaving 9 bases between the germline ends. Per the germline V gene, CDR1 is DFQATT and CDR2 is SNEGSKA (reference sequence). This CDR3 region has 13 residues. This CDR3 reads CSAPIPSTDTQYF. The CDR3, as DNA: TGCAGTGCTCCAATTCCTAGCACAGATACGCAGTATTTT.